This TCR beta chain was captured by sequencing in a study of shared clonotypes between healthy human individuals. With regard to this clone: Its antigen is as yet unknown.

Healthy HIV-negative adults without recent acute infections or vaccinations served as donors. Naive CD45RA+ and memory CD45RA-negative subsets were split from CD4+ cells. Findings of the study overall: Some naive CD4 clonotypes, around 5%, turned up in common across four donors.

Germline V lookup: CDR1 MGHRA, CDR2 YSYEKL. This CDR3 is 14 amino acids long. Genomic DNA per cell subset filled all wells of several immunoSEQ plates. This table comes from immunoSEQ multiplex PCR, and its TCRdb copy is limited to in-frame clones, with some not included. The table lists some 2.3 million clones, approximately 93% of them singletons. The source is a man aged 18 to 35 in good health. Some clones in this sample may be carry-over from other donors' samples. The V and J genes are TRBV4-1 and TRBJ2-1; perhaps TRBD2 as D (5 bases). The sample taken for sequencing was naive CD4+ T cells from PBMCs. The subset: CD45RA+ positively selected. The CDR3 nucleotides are TGCGCTACTGGTCGGGGAGACCACTACAATGAGCAGTTCTTC. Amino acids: CATGRGDHYNEQFF.